The 10 T cell receptor beta chains given below trace back to one sample, sequenced in a study of blood T cell repertoires in COVID-19. Repertoires were generated with immunoSEQ multiplex PCR, while TCRdb's copy carries only in-frame clones and drops some. Found here are approximately 210,000 clones, 90% to 95% of them singletons; the top ten hold 1% to 1.5%. The material sequenced was peripheral blood. These receptors all stem from a young man with acute or convalescent COVID-19.

This rearrangement joins TRBV6-1 to TRBJ1-2; 8 bases match TRBD1. The CDR3 runs 15 residues. Germline V CDR1 and CDR2: MNHNS, SASEGT. Trimming took 3 bases from V and 6 from J; bases not matched to a gene: 9. The CDR3 loop reads CASSEVAGGSDGYTF. DNA of the CDR3: TGTGCCAGCAGTGAGGTGGCAGGGGGCAGTGATGGCTACACCTTC.

The chain couples TRBV6-5 to TRBJ1-1; D unresolved. Germline V CDR1 and CDR2: MNHEY, SVGAGI. Trimming left V 2 bases short and J 1 base short, with 14 bases between. The CDR3 is 16 residues long. The CDR3 DNA reads TGTGCCAGCAGTTACCGCTATCCGACGGGGAACACTGAAGCTTTCTTT. It encodes CASSYRYPTGNTEAFF.

V and J are TRBV7-3 and TRBJ2-1, with D perhaps matching TRBD2 (6 bases). The length of the CDR3 is 13 residues. With 1 base removed from V and 6 bases from J, the gap between germline ends came to 7 bases. Looked up from germline, CDR1 is SGHTA and CDR2 is FQGTGA. The CDR3 nucleotides read TGTGCCAGCAGCTTAATCGGGAGCAATGAGCAGTTCTTC. Its protein product is CASSLIGSNEQFF.

The chain couples TRBV18 to TRBJ2-5; TRBD2 might be the D (6 bases). This CDR3 is built from 15 residues. Trimming shortened V by 0 bases and J by 5 bases, and 13 bases separated the two germline ends. Germline lookup yields CDR1 KGHSH and CDR2 LQKENI. The CDR3 nucleotides are TGTGCCAGCTCACCACCGGGAGGTAGATCGGAGACCCAGTACTTC. Its protein product is CASSPPGGRSETQYF.

This chain links TRBV9 with TRBJ1-5, with 10 bases lining up with TRBD1. Looked up from germline, CDR1 is SGDLS and CDR2 is YYNGEE. V shed 10 bases and J 5 bases; nucleotides not matched to a gene: 12. The CDR3 sequence is 15 residues long. CDR3 nucleotides: TGTGCCTCGAGCCCGGGACAGGGGTCATATCAGCCCCAGCATTTT. Its translation: CASSPGQGSYQPQHF.

The CDR3 protein is CASSYARLAGYTF. CDR3 nucleotides: TGTGCCAGCAGTTACGCGCGACTGGCTGGCTACACCTTC. The chain is built from TRBV6-5 and TRBJ1-2; D is unresolved. The germline gives CDR1 MNHEY, CDR2 SVGAGI. The CDR3 sequence is 13 residues long. V was pared by 2 bases and J by 7 bases, with 11 bases between.

The chain carries TRBV19 and TRBJ2-1; D remains ambiguous. Germline V gene lookup returns CDR1 LNHDA and CDR2 SQIVND (reference sequence). The CDR3 runs to 10 residues. V was shortened by 10 bases and J by 5 bases, with 6 bases between the two germline ends. As DNA, the CDR3 is TGTGCCACCGAGAACAATGAGCAGTTCTTC. This gives the protein CATENNEQFF.

The chain recombines TRBV11-2 with TRBJ1-2; TRBD1 matches 8 bases. Per germline, CDR1 SGHAT and CDR2 FQNNGV. V dropped 5 bases and J dropped 4; count of bases not matched to a gene: 3. The CDR3 runs to 13 residues. The CDR3 here is CASSRDRGYGYTF. CDR3 coding DNA: TGTGCCAGCAGCCGCGACAGGGGCTATGGCTACACCTTC.

The J gene is TRBJ1-5, the V gene TRBV5-4, with 9 bases aligning to TRBD1. Trimming at V came to 0 bases and at J to 7 bases, leaving 8 bases not matched to a gene. The germline V gene encodes CDR1 SGHNT and CDR2 YYREEE (reference sequence). The CDR3 is 16 residues long. CDR3 nucleotide sequence: TGTGCCAGCAGCTTGGGCGGGACAGGGTCGAGGCAGCCCCAGCATTTT. It encodes CASSLGGTGSRQPQHF.

The chain is built from TRBV30 and TRBJ2-7, with 12 nucleotides matching TRBD2. The V gene's germline CDR1 is GTSNPN and CDR2 SVGIG (reference sequence). J was trimmed by 6 bases and V by 3 bases; bases with no gene match: 3. This CDR3 spans 13 amino acids. The CDR3 sequence: CAWRVLAGGEQYF. CDR3 sequence (DNA): TGTGCCTGGAGAGTACTAGCGGGGGGCGAGCAGTACTTC.